The clone carrying this T cell receptor (beta chain) was seen ten or more times. What it binds is not known. The data derive from a study of Graves' ophthalmopathy and Graves' hyperthyroidism. Whole-study findings and limits: The model reached approximately 70% sensitivity and roughly 76% specificity for predicting ophthalmopathy progression. Detection in blood was also observed for most expanded thyroid clonotypes above 0.001 frequency. Sensitivity of roughly 88% and specificity of nearly 82% were achieved when a 13-signature model separated ophthalmopathy from stable hyperthyroidism.

TCR beta CDR3 regions were amplified from RNA transcripts. An initial RT-PCR round employing HTBI primers preceded a second-round multiplex PCR. TCRdb re-called the multiplex PCR reads with MiXCR, one entry per CDR3 protein. The data hold some 350,000 distinct CDR3 sequences, with about 15% observed a single time. CDR1 is MNHEY, CDR2 SVGAGI, per germline. Trimming removed 0 bases at V and 7 bases at J, with 13 bases between. The CDR3 contains 14 residues. The chain is built from TRBV6-5 and TRBJ2-7; a possible D gene is TRBD2 (5 bases). The source is an adult woman with stable Graves' hyperthyroidism. The sample was peripheral blood. CDR3 sequence (DNA): TGTGCCAGCAGTTACTCGGGGAGTGGAGATGAGCAGTACTTC. As protein: CASSYSGSGDEQYF.